The T cell receptor beta chain described here comes from a study of T cell repertoires in cytomegalovirus infection. Study-level information: An indication of both CMV infection and matching HLA type came from public TCR beta signatures. Overall study results and limits: HLA-C-restricted, CMV-specific TCR beta clonotypes were dominant ex vivo.

This clonotype was counted at least ten times. Antigen unknown. The CDR3 contains 15 residues. Germline CDR1 reads LGHNA; CDR2 reads YNFKEQ. Trimming removed 0 bases from V and 1 base from J, with 8 bases in between. TCRdb used MiXCR to reprocess the reads, holding one entry per CDR3 protein. The sample consists of 200,000 to 300,000 distinct CDR3 sequences, around an eighth of them appearing once. This TCR came from a human donor in good health (CMV status not recorded). Some clones in this sample may be carry-over from other donors' samples. What was sequenced was PBMCs. V is TRBV4-2 and J is TRBJ2-3; D unclear. The chain's CDR3 is CASSQETKGTDTQYF. The CDR3 DNA reads as TGTGCCAGCAGCCAAGAAACGAAGGGCACAGATACGCAGTATTTT.